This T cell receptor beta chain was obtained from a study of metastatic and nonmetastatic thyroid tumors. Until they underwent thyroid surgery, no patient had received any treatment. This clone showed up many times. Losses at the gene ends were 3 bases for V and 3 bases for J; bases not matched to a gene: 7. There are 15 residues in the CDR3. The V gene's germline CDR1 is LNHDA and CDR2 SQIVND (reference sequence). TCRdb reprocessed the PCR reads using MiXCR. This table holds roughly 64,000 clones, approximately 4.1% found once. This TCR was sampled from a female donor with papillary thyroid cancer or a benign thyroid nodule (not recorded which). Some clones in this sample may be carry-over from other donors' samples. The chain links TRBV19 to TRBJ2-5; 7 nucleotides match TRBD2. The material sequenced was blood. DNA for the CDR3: TGTGCCAGTAGTATTAATCCGGGAGGCGAAGAGACCCAGTACTTC. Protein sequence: CASSINPGGEETQYF. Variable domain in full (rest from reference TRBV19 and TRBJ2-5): DGGITQSPKYLFRKEGQNVTLSCEQNLNHDAMYWYRQDPGQGLRLIYYSQIVNDFQKGDIAEGYSVSREKKESFPLTVTSAQKNPTAFYLCASSINPGGEETQYFGPGTRLLVL.